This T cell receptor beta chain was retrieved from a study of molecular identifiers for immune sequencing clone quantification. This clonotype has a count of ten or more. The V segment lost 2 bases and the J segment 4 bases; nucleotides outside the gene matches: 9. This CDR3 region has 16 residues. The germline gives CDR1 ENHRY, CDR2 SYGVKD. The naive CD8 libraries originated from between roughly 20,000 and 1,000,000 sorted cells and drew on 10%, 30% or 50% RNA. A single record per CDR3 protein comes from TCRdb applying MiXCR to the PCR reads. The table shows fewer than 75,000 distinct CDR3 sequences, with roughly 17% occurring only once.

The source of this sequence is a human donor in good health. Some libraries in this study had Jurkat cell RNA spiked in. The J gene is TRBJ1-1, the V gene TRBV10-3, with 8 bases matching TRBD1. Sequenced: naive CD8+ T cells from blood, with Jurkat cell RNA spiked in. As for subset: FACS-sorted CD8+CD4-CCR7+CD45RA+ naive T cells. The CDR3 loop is CAISEAGGYGGTEAFF. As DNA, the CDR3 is TGTGCCATCAGTGAGGCAGGGGGCTATGGGGGCACTGAAGCTTTCTTT.